A selection of T cell receptor beta chains follows, all from one sample in a study of T cell responses to AZD1222 COVID-19 vaccine. TCRdb's table, derived via immunoSEQ multiplex PCR, lists solely in-frame clones and lacks some. The table includes approximately 150,000 clones, around 90% detected once. The sample consisted of peripheral blood, taken 28 days after the second AZD1222 dose. These receptors originate from an adult who received the AZD1222 COVID-19 vaccine. Both conserved end residues are part of each CDR3. The order of the fields is V gene, CDR3 length, J gene, D gene, clone size, CDR3 DNA, CDR3 protein. A D gene is named only where the DNA matches it firmly. Not all rows give a size; the values are once, few, many and, for expanded clones, a class.

v_gene: TRBV14
len: 14
j_gene: TRBJ2-7
d_gene: NA
abundance: NA
CDR3nt: TGTGCCAGCAGCCCCGTGGGGGTAACCTACGAGCAGTACTTC
CDR3aa: CASSPVGVTYEQYF

v_gene: TRBV28
len: 13
j_gene: TRBJ2-3
d_gene: NA
abundance: once
CDR3nt: TGTGCCAGCAGTTTAATGGGCACAGATACGCAGTATTTT
CDR3aa: CASSLMGTDTQYF

v_gene: TRBV20-1
len: 14
j_gene: TRBJ1-5
d_gene: NA
abundance: NA
CDR3nt: TGCAGTGCTAGTGGGCAGGGAAACAATCAGCCCCAGCATTTT
CDR3aa: CSASGQGNNQPQHF

v_gene: TRBV28
len: 13
j_gene: TRBJ1-4
d_gene: NA
abundance: NA
CDR3nt: TGTGCCAGCAGGAGCAGGAGCCATGAAAAACTGTTTTTT
CDR3aa: CASRSRSHEKLFF

v_gene: TRBV3-1/TRBV3-2
len: 14
j_gene: TRBJ2-7
d_gene: TRBD2
abundance: NA
CDR3nt: TGTGCCAGCAGCGCCCTAGCGGGGGACTACGAGCAGTACTTC
CDR3aa: CASSALAGDYEQYF

v_gene: TRBV18
len: 17
j_gene: TRBJ1-3
d_gene: NA
abundance: once
CDR3nt: TGTGCCAGCTCACCGCGCCAGGGGCTGATGTCCGGAAACACCATATATTTT
CDR3aa: CASSPRQGLMSGNTIYF

v_gene: TRBV3-1/TRBV3-2
len: 14
j_gene: TRBJ2-3
d_gene: TRBD1
abundance: NA
CDR3nt: TGTGCCAGCAGCCCGACAGGGGGCGCAGATACGCAGTATTTT
CDR3aa: CASSPTGGADTQYF

v_gene: TRBV24-1
len: 16
j_gene: TRBJ2-1
d_gene: TRBD1
abundance: NA
CDR3nt: TGTGCCACCAGTGATTCTAGTAGGACAGGGGTGAATGAGCAGTTCTTC
CDR3aa: CATSDSSRTGVNEQFF

v_gene: TRBV28
len: 11
j_gene: TRBJ2-1
d_gene: NA
abundance: once
CDR3nt: TGTGCCAGCAGTTCTGGCTTTGGGCAGTTCTTC
CDR3aa: CASSSGFGQFF

v_gene: TRBV5-5
len: 18
j_gene: TRBJ2-5
d_gene: TRBD2
abundance: NA
CDR3nt: TGTGCCAGCAGCCCCGCGGGACTAGCGGTCTTAAGGAGAGAGACCCAGTACTTC
CDR3aa: CASSPAGLAVLRRETQYF

v_gene: TRBV19
len: 13
j_gene: TRBJ1-2
d_gene: NA
abundance: NA
CDR3nt: TGTGCCAGTAGTATCAATATTGAGGGGGGCTACACCTTC
CDR3aa: CASSINIEGGYTF

v_gene: TRBV30
len: 14
j_gene: TRBJ2-2
d_gene: NA
abundance: NA
CDR3nt: TGTGCCTGGAGTGTACTACAGTCCACCGGGGAGCTGTTTTTT
CDR3aa: CAWSVLQSTGELFF

v_gene: TRBV7-9
len: 14
j_gene: TRBJ2-3
d_gene: TRBD2
abundance: NA
CDR3nt: TGTGCCAGCAGCCCGAGCGGGATTGGGGATACGCAGTATTTT
CDR3aa: CASSPSGIGDTQYF

v_gene: TRBV30
len: 13
j_gene: TRBJ1-2
d_gene: NA
abundance: NA
CDR3nt: TGTGCCTGGAGTGTACCCCCCAACTATGGCTACACCTTC
CDR3aa: CAWSVPPNYGYTF

v_gene: TRBV6-2/TRBV6-3
len: 15
j_gene: TRBJ1-5
d_gene: NA
abundance: NA
CDR3nt: TGTGCCAGCATCCCCAGCGGGCGGGACAATCAGCCCCAGCATTTT
CDR3aa: CASIPSGRDNQPQHF

v_gene: TRBV28
len: 14
j_gene: TRBJ1-2
d_gene: NA
abundance: NA
CDR3nt: TGTGCCAGCATCGACACTCTAGCTAACTATGGCTACACCTTC
CDR3aa: CASIDTLANYGYTF

v_gene: TRBV7-3
len: 13
j_gene: TRBJ1-2
d_gene: NA
abundance: NA
CDR3nt: TGTGCCAGCAGCTTAAAAGGCCGCTATGGCTACACCTTC
CDR3aa: CASSLKGRYGYTF